This entry features one T cell receptor (beta chain) sequence. Its antigen is unidentified. V shed 4 bases, J shed 2 bases, and the junction held 4 bases outside the gene matches. The CDR3 is 15 amino acids. Per the germline V gene, CDR1 is SNHLY and CDR2 is FYNNEI. Data came from immunoSEQ multiplex PCR; TCRdb stores just in-frame clones and leaves some out. Of around 110,000 clones in the sample, approximately 90% were seen once. This sample is drawn from a study of PD-L1 blockade in urothelial cancer. As for the study in general: Male sex and bladder-origin urothelial cancer were recorded for about 85% of the roughly 30 patients. Blood underwent analysis 3 weeks (second dose) and 6 weeks after treatment began. Study-level points and caveats: It was durable-benefit patients whose tumor-associated blood clones expanded more at 3 weeks.

The time point: peripheral blood 6 weeks after treatment start. The J gene is TRBJ2-5, the V gene TRBV2; 10 nucleotides agree with TRBD2. The TCR originated in a man aged 55 to 70 with urothelial cancer. This sample comprised PBMCs, obtained around atezolizumab (anti-PD-L1) treatment. The CDR3 reads CASSAGTSVQETQYF. The CDR3 DNA reads TGTGCCAGCAGTGCAGGGACTAGCGTACAAGAGACCCAGTACTTC.